These 14 T cell receptor beta chains came from one sample sequenced in a study of T cell clones after liver transplantation. Generated by immunoSEQ multiplex PCR, the TCRdb table keeps only in-frame clones and is missing some. The table lists 85,000 to 130,000 clones, approximately 85% of them singletons. Specimen: CD4+ T cells from blood, collected before liver transplant. These receptors were obtained from a human donor who received a liver transplant.

V and J are TRBV11-2 and TRBJ1-4; D perhaps matches TRBD1 (6 bases). V lost 3 bases and J lost 8, with 13 bases in between. The CDR3 length is 14 residues. Germline V gene data show CDR1 as SGHAT and CDR2 as FQNNGV. CDR3 in DNA: TGTGCCAGCAGCTTGGGCAGGGGACCCGAAAAACTGTTTTTT. This codes for CASSLGRGPEKLFF.

The chain is built from TRBV7-9 and TRBJ1-2, with 8 bases lining up with TRBD1. This CDR3 has 14 residues. The J segment lost 8 bases and the V segment lost 1 base, leaving 6 bases of the junction unmatched. Germline lookup yields CDR1 SEHNR and CDR2 FQNEAQ (reference sequence). DNA of the CDR3: TGTGCCAGCAGCTTAGAAATTGCAGGGGGCGGCTACACCTTC. Protein sequence: CASSLEIAGGGYTF. The full variable domain, its missing parts supplied by reference TRBV7-9 and TRBJ1-2, is DTGVSQNPRHKITKRGQNVTFRCDPISEHNRLYWYRQTLGQGPEFLTYFQNEAQLEKSRLLSDRFSAERPKGSFSTLEIQRTEQGDSAMYLCASSLEIAGGGYTFGSGTRLTVV.

V is TRBV9 and J is TRBJ2-1; TRBD2 agrees at 7 bases. V dropped 2 bases and J dropped 7; count of bases not matched to a gene: 6. The CDR3 extends over 14 amino acids. Germline-derived CDR1 and CDR2 are SGDLS and YYNGEE. The CDR3 protein is CASSVQAGRNEQFF. The CDR3 DNA follows: TGTGCCAGCAGCGTTCAAGCGGGACGAAATGAGCAGTTCTTC.

This clone has only one observation. The rearrangement links TRBV7-8 to TRBJ1-1, with a tentative D call TRBD1 (5 bases). The CDR3 sequence is 17 residues long. V was trimmed by 1 base and J by 0 bases, leaving 15 bases between them. Germline V gene data show CDR1 as SGHVS and CDR2 as FQNEAQ. CDR3 in amino acids: CASSLGVAGLMNTEAFF. DNA for the CDR3: TGTGCCAGCAGCTTAGGGGTGGCAGGGTTGATGAACACTGAAGCTTTCTTT.

The chain is built from TRBV7-9 and TRBJ2-3; D unresolved. Germline-derived CDR1 and CDR2 are SEHNR and FQNEAQ (reference sequence). This CDR3 has 15 residues. V lost 6 bases to trimming and J lost 3 bases, with 16 bases between them. CDR3 protein: CASSPRLGRTDTQYF. The CDR3 region has the DNA TGTGCCAGCAGTCCCCGCTTGGGCAGAACAGATACGCAGTATTTT.

This clone was seen a handful of times. The J gene is TRBJ2-7, the V gene TRBV10-3; 11 bases match TRBD1. The J segment lost 6 bases and the V segment lost 9 bases, leaving 7 bases of the junction unmatched. In germline, CDR1 is ENHRY, CDR2 SYGVKD. The length of the CDR3 is 13 residues. CDR3 sequence reads: CAIQDRGRSEQYF. The CDR3 coding sequence is TGTGCCATACAGGACAGGGGGCGTAGCGAGCAGTACTTC.

The CDR3 is CASIRDSGQPQHF. The CDR3, as DNA: TGTGCCAGCATTCGGGACTCGGGCCAGCCCCAGCATTTT. The chain joins TRBV2 to TRBJ1-5; possibly TRBD1 for D (5 bases). V was shortened by 7 bases and J by 7 bases, with 14 bases between the two germline ends. Germline CDR1 is SNHLY and CDR2 is FYNNEI. The CDR3 is made up of 13 amino acids.

The CDR3 spells CASSLSMASTQYF. DNA of the CDR3: TGTGCCAGCAGCCTATCCATGGCGTCTACGCAGTATTTT. The chain couples TRBV7-3 to TRBJ2-3; D is uncertain. V was trimmed by 5 bases and J by 8 bases, leaving 14 bases between them. Germline loops: CDR1 SGHTA, CDR2 FQGTGA. The CDR3 is 13 amino acids.

The chain recombines TRBV2 with TRBJ1-6; possible D gene TRBD1, 5 bases. The CDR3 consists of 14 residues. Germline-derived CDR1 and CDR2 are SNHLY and FYNNEI. V lost 9 bases and J 2 bases, leaving 11 bases between the germline ends. The CDR3 DNA is TGTGCCAGTGGGGGAGGTACCTATAATTCACCCCTCCACTTT. It is translated as CASGGGTYNSPLHF.

This sequence joins TRBV6-5 and TRBJ1-4; D is undetermined. CDR3 length: 15 residues. Germline V lookup: CDR1 MNHEY, CDR2 SVGAGI. CDR3 residues: CATSRLGATNEKLFF. The CDR3 bases are TGTGCAACGAGTCGCCTTGGGGCAACTAATGAAAAACTGTTTTTT.

This clone appeared once. The J gene is TRBJ2-2, the V gene TRBV9; 12 bases agree with TRBD2. Germline lookup yields CDR1 SGDLS and CDR2 YYNGEE. CDR3 length: 16 residues. The J segment lost 6 bases and the V segment lost 4 bases, leaving 7 bases of the junction unmatched. The CDR3 loop reads CASSLGTSGSAGELFF. The CDR3 nucleotides are TGTGCCAGCAGCCTCGGGACTAGCGGGTCAGCCGGGGAGCTGTTTTTT.

The V gene is TRBV27, the J gene TRBJ2-2; 14 nucleotides line up with TRBD2. The CDR3 extends over 16 amino acids. Germline V gene lookup returns CDR1 MNHEY and CDR2 SMNVEV (reference sequence). V was pared by 5 bases and J by 8 bases, with 7 bases of the junction left unmatched. The CDR3 loop is CASSTGGLAGGGELFF. CDR3 nucleotides: TGTGCCAGCAGTACGGGCGGACTAGCGGGAGGAGGGGAGCTGTTTTTT.

Turning to this clone: Different DNA sequences within this sample yield the same CDR3. This chain links TRBV19 with TRBJ1-1, with D possibly being TRBD1 (5 bases). Per germline, CDR1 LNHDA and CDR2 SQIVND (reference sequence). V lost 3 bases to trimming and J lost 2 bases, with 10 bases between them. The CDR3 is 14 residues long. The chain's CDR3 is CASSIRVLNTEAFF. The CDR3 DNA sequence: TGTGCCAGTAGTATCAGGGTGTTAAACACTGAAGCTTTCTTT.

The chain has TRBV9 and TRBJ2-5; 14 bases fit TRBD2. Germline CDR1 and CDR2: SGDLS and YYNGEE. V lost 4 bases to trimming and J lost 5 bases; unmatched junction nucleotides: 7. The CDR3 length is 16 residues. The CDR3 DNA follows: TGTGCCAGCAGCCCCAGACTAGCGGGAGGGCGGGAGACCCAGTACTTC. This translates into CASSPRLAGGRETQYF.